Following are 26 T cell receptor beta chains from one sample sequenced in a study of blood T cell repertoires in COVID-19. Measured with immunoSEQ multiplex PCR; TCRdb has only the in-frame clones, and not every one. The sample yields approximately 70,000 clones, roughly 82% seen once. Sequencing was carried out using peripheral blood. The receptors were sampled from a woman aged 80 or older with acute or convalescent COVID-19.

CDR3 coding DNA: TGCGCCAGCAGCGGTGAGGCAGGGGCCTATAATTCACCCCTCCACTTT. Translation gives CASSGEAGAYNSPLHF. The rearrangement joins TRBV5-1 to TRBJ1-6, with a possible D match to TRBD1 (6 bases). V dropped 4 bases and J dropped 2 bases, with 13 bases sitting between them. The CDR3 is made up of 16 amino acids. Per the germline V gene, CDR1 is SGHRS and CDR2 is YFSETQ.

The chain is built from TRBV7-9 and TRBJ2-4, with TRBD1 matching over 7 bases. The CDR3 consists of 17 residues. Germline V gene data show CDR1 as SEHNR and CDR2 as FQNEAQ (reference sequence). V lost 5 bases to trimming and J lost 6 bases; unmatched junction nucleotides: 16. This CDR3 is CASSTPHPPGTVNIQYF. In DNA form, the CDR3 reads TGTGCCAGCAGCACGCCCCACCCGCCCGGGACAGTAAACATTCAGTACTTC.

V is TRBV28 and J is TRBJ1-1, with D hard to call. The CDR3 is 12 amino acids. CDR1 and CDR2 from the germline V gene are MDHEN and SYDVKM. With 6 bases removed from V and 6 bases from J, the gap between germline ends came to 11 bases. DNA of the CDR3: TGTGCCAGCAGCCCCAGGCGGGCTGAAGCTTTCTTT. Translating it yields CASSPRRAEAFF.

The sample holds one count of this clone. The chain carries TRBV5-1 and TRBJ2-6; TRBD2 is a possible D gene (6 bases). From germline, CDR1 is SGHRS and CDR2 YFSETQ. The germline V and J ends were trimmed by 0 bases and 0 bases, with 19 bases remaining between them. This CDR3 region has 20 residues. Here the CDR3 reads CASSLGGLRGRDSGANVLTF. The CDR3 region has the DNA TGCGCCAGCAGCTTGGGGGGACTCCGGGGAAGGGACTCTGGGGCCAACGTCCTGACTTTC.

CDR3 bases: TGTGCCAGCAGCGTAGCTCCGACTAGCGGGAGGGGTAGCAATGAGCAGTTCTTC. Protein product: CASSVAPTSGRGSNEQFF. This chain links TRBV9 with TRBJ2-1; TRBD2 matches 14 bases. The trim removed 0 bases at V and 6 bases at J, leaving 8 bases unmatched. From germline, CDR1 is SGDLS and CDR2 YYNGEE. The CDR3 has 18 residues.

DNA for the CDR3: TGTGCCAGCAGTTTAGACGCTCGACAGTCGGAGCAGTACTTC. It specifies CASSLDARQSEQYF. The chain has TRBV28 and TRBJ2-7, with D perhaps matching TRBD1 (5 bases). Trimming pared 2 bases from V and 7 bases from J, leaving 15 bases between. The CDR3 has 14 residues. Germline values: CDR1 MDHEN, CDR2 SYDVKM.

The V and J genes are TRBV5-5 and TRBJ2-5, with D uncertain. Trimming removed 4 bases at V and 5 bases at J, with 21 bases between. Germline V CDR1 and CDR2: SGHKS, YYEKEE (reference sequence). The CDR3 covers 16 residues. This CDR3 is CASSPFGTGSVETQYF. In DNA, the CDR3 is TGTGCCAGCAGCCCCTTCGGCACGGGTTCAGTGGAGACCCAGTACTTC.

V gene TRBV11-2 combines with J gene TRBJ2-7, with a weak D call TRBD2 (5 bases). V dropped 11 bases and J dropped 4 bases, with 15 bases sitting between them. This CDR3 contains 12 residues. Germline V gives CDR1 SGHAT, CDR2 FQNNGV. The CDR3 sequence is CASGRGEYEQYF. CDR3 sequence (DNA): TGTGCCTCCGGGCGTGGGGAGTACGAGCAGTACTTC.

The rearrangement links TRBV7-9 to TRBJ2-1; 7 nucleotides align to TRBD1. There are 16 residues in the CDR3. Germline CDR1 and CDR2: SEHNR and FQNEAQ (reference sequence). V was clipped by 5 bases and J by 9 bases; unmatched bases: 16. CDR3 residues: CASSRATGDGSGEQFF. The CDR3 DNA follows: TGTGCCAGCAGCCGAGCTACAGGGGATGGGTCTGGTGAGCAGTTCTTC.

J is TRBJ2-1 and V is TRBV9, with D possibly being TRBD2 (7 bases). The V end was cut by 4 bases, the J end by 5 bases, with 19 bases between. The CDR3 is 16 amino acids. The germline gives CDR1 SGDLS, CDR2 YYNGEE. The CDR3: CASSSLADQGHNEQFF. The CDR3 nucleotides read TGTGCCAGCAGCTCGCTAGCGGACCAGGGGCACAATGAGCAGTTCTTC.

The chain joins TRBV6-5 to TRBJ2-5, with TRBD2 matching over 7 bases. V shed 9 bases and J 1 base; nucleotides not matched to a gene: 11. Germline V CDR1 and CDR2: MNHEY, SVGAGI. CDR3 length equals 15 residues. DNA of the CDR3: TGTGCCAGACCCGGCGAGCGGGAATCCCAAGAGACCCAGTACTTC. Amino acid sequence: CARPGERESQETQYF.

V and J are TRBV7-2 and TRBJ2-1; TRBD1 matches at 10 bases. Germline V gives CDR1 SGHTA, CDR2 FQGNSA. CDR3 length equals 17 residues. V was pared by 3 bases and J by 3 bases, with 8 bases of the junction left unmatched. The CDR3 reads CASSLGPTGGFYNEQFF. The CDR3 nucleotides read TGTGCCAGCAGCTTGGGCCCGACAGGGGGCTTCTACAATGAGCAGTTCTTC.

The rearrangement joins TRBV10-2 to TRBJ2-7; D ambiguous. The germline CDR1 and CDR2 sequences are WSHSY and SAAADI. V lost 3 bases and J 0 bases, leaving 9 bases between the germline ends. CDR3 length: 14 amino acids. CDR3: CASSDWQNSYEQYF. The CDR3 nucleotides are TGCGCCAGCAGTGATTGGCAGAACTCCTACGAGCAGTACTTC.

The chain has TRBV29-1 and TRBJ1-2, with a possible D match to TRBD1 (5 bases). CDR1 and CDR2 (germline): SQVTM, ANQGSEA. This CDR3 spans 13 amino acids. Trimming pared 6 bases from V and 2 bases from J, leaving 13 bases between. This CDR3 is CSVLGGVNYGYTF. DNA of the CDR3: TGCAGCGTCCTGGGGGGGGTAAACTATGGCTACACCTTC.

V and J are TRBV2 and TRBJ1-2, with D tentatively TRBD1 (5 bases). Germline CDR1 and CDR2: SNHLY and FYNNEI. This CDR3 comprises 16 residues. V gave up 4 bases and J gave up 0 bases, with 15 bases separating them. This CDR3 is CASSGFGGRTNYGYTF. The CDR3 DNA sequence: TGTGCCAGCAGTGGTTTCGGGGGACGGACTAACTATGGCTACACCTTC.

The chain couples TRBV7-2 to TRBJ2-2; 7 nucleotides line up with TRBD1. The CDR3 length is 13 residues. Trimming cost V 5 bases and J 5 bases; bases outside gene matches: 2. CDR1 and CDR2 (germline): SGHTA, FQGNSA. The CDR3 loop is CASSGTATGELFF. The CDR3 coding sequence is TGTGCCAGCAGCGGGACAGCGACCGGGGAGCTGTTTTTT.

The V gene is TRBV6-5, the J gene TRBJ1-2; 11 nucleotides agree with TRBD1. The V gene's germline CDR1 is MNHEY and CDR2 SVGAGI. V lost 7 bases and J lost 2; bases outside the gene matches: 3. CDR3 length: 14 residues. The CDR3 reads CASTGTGGNYGYTF. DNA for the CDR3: TGTGCCAGCACCGGGACAGGGGGGAACTATGGCTACACCTTC.

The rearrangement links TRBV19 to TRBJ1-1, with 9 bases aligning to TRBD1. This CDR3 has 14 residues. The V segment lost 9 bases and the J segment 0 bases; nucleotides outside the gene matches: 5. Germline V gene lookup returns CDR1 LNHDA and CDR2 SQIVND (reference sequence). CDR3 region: CASNRGRLNTEAFF. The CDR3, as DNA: TGTGCCAGCAACAGGGGGCGCCTGAACACTGAAGCTTTCTTT.

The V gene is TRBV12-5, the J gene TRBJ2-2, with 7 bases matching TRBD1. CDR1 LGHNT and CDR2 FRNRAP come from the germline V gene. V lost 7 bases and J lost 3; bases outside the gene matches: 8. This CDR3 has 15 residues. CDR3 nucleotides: TGTGCTAGTGCCTACAGGGGTTTTGACACCGGGGAGCTGTTTTTT. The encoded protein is CASAYRGFDTGELFF.

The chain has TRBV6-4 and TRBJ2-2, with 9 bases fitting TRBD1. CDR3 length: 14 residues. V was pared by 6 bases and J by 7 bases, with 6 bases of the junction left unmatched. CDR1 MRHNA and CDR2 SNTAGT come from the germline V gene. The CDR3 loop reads CASSTGTGSGELFF. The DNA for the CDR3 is TGTGCCAGCAGCACCGGGACAGGGAGCGGGGAGCTGTTTTTT.

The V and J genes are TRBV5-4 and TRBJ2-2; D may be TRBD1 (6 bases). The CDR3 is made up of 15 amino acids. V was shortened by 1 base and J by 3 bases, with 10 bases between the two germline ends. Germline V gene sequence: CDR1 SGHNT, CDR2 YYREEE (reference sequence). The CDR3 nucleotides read TGTGCCAGCAGCTTGAATCAGGGGTACACCGGGGAGCTGTTTTTT. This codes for CASSLNQGYTGELFF.

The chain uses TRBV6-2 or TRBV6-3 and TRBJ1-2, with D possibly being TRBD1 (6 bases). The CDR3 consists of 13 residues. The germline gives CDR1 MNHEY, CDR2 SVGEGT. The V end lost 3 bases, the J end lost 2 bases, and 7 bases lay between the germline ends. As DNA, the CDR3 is TGTGCCAGCAGTTATGGACAGAACTATGGCTACACCTTC. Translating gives CASSYGQNYGYTF.

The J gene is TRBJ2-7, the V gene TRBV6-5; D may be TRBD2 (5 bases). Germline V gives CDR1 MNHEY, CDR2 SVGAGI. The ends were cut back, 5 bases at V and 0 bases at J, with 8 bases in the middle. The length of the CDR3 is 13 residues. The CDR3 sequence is CASSRTSSYEQYF. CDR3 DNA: TGTGCCAGCAGTCGAACTAGCTCCTACGAGCAGTACTTC.

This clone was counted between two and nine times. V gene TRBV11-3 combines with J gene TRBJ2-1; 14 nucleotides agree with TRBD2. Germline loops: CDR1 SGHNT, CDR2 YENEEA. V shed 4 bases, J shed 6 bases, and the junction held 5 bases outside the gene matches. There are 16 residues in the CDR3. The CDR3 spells CASSSGLAGGTNEQFF. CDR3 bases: TGTGCCAGCAGCTCAGGACTAGCGGGAGGAACCAATGAGCAGTTCTTC.

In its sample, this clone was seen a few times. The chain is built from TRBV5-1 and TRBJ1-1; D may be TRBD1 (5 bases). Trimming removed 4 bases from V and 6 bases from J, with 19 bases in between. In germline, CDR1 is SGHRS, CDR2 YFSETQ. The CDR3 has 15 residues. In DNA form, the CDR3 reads TGCGCCAGCAGCCCCCAGCCCCAGGGTAGCTCTGAAGCTTTCTTT. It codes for CASSPQPQGSSEAFF.

CDR3 sequence (DNA): TGTGCCACCGCAAGGACAGCTCAGAACTATGGCTACACCTTC. It codes for CATARTAQNYGYTF. The genes are TRBV6-5 and TRBJ1-2; tentatively, D is TRBD1 (6 bases). The CDR3 extends over 14 amino acids. Per germline, CDR1 MNHEY and CDR2 SVGAGI. V gave up 10 bases and J gave up 2 bases, with 17 bases separating them.